In this sample, the clone carrying this TCR beta chain turned up a few times. The sample is drawn from a study of blood T cell repertoires in COVID-19. Study-wide background: Donors in the United States, Italy and Spain gave samples during acute or convalescent COVID-19. PBMCs, B-cell-depleted T cells, or T cells provided the cDNA or gDNA that made up the material.

CDR1 is SQVTM, CDR2 ANQGSEA, per germline. The germline V and J ends were trimmed by 1 base and 1 base, with 4 bases remaining between them. This CDR3 region has 12 residues. Original data processing: Researchers report that nucleated cell counts were estimated from reference gene primer amplification. Sequencing was performed with immunoSEQ multiplex PCR; in TCRdb, only in-frame clones are kept and a portion is missing. V and J calls and clone size follow that table, whereas D and trimming were derived from the DNA. The sample lists roughly 250,000 clones; 65% to 85% were seen once. Patients in Seattle were enrolled during active infection, then followed longitudinally.

The chain combines TRBV29-1 with TRBJ1-1; no reliable D call. The origin of this receptor is a person aged 65 to 85 with COVID-19, enrolled during active disease. The sample was peripheral blood. CDR3 region: CSVEGQNTEAFF. CDR3 nucleotide sequence: TGCAGCGTTGAAGGACAGAACACTGAAGCTTTCTTT.